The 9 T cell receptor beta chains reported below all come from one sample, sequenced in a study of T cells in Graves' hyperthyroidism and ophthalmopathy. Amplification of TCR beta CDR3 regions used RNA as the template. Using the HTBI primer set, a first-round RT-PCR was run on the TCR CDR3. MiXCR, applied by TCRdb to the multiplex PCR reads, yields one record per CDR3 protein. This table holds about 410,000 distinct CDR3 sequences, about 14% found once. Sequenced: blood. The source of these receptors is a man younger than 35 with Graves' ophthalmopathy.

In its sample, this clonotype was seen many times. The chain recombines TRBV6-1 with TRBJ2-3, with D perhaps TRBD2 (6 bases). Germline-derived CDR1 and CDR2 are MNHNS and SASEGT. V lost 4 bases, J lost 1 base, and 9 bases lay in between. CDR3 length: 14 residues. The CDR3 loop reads CASSVVAGTDTQYF. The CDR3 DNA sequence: TGTGCCAGCAGTGTTGTAGCGGGCACAGATACGCAGTATTTT.

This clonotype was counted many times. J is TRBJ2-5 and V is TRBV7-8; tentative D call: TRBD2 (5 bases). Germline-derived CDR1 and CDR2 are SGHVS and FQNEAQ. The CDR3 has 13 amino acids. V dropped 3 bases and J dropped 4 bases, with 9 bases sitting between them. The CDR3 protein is CASSLLEGETQYF. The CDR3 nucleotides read TGTGCCAGCAGCTTGCTTGAGGGAGAGACCCAGTACTTC. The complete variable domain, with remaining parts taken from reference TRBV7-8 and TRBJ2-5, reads GAGVSQSPRYKVAKRGQDVALRCDPISGHVSLFWYQQALGQGPEFLTYFQNEAQLDKSGLPSDRFFAERPEGSVSTLKIQRTQQEDSAVYLCASSLLEGETQYFGPGTRLLVL.

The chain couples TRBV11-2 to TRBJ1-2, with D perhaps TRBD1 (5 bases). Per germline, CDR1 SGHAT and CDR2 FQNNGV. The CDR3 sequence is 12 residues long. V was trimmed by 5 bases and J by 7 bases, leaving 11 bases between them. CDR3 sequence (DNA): TGTGCCAGCAGCCCCCAGGGTTTTGGCTACACCTTC. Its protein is CASSPQGFGYTF.

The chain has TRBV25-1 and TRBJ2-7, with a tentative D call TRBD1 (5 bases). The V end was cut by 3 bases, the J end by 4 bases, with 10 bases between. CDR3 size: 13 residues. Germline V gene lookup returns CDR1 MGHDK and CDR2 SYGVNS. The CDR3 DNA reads TGTGCCAGCAGTGAGGGGTCAGGGTACGAGCAGTACTTC. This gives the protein CASSEGSGYEQYF.

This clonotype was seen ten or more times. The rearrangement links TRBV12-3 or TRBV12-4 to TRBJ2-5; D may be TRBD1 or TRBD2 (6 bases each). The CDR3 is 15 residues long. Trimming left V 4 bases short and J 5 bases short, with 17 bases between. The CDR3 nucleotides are TGTGCCAGCAGTTCTGCTGGGGGGCGCTGGGAGACCCAGTACTTC. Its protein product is CASSSAGGRWETQYF.

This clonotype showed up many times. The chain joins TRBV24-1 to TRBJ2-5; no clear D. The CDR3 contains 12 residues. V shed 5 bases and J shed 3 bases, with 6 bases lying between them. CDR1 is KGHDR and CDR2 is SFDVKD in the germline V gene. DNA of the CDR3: TGTGCCACCAGTGCGTCGGAAGAGACCCAGTACTTC. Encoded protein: CATSASEETQYF.

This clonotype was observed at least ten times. CDR3 in DNA: TGTGCCTGGAGTTCGAGACAGTTCACAGATACGCAGTATTTT. This gives the protein CAWSSRQFTDTQYF. The chain uses TRBV30 and TRBJ2-3, with a possible D match to TRBD1 (5 bases). This CDR3 is built from 14 residues. The germline V and J ends were trimmed by 2 bases and 2 bases, with 11 bases remaining between them. Per germline, CDR1 GTSNPN and CDR2 SVGIG (reference sequence).

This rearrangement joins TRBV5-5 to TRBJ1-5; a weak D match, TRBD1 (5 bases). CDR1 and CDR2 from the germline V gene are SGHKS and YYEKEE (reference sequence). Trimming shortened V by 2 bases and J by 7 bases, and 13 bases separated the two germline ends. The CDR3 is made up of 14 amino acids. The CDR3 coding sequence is TGTGCCAGCAGCTTTTTAGGGCAGGGACAGCCCCAGCATTTT. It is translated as CASSFLGQGQPQHF.

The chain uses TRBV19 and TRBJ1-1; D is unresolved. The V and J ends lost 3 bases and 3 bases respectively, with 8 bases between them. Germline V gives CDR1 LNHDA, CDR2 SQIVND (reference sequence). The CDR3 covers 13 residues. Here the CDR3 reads CASSIDGDTEAFF. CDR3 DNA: TGTGCCAGTAGTATTGACGGGGACACTGAAGCTTTCTTT.